This TCR beta chain was identified during a study of ipilimumab plus nivolumab after autologous stem cell transplantation. The table came from immunoSEQ multiplex PCR; TCRdb's copy has only in-frame clones and leaves some out. The table has tens of thousands of clones, around 92% seen once. Between the trimmed V and J ends, which lost 4 bases and 5 bases, there was a span of 14 bases. In germline, CDR1 is MGHRA, CDR2 YSYEKL. The CDR3 has 14 amino acids. The receptor was isolated from a male donor with multiple myeloma. The V and J genes are TRBV4-1 and TRBJ2-5; D possibly matches TRBD1 or TRBD2 (5 bases each). The starting material was PBMCs, obtained in a trial of ipilimumab plus nivolumab as post-transplant consolidation. CDR3 protein: CASSPSPRGETQYF. CDR3 DNA: TGCGCCAGCAGCCCTTCCCCCCGGGGCGAGACCCAGTACTTC.